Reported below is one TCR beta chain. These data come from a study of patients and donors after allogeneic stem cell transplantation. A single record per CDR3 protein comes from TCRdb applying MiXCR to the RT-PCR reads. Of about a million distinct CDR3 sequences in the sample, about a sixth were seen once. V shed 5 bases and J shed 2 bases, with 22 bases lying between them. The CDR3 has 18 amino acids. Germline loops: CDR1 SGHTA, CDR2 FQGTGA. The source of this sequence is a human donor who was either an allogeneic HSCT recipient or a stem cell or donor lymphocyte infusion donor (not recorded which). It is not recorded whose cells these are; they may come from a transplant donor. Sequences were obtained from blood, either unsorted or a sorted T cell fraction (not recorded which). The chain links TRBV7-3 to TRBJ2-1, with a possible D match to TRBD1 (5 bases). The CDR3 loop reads CASSPLTTDSRPYNEQFF. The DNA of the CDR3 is TGTGCCAGCAGCCCCCTCACCACCGACAGCCGTCCCTACAATGAGCAGTTCTTC. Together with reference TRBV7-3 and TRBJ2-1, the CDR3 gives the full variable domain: GAGVSQTPSNKVTEKGKYVELRCDPISGHTALYWYRQSLGQGPEFLIYFQGTGAADDSGLPNDRFFAVRPEGSVSTLKIQRTERGDSAVYLCASSPLTTDSRPYNEQFFGPGTRLTVL.